Listed below are T cell receptor beta chains from one sample, sequenced in a study of T cell changes during pregnancy in multiple sclerosis. The protocol was immunoSEQ multiplex PCR, while the TCRdb copy is restricted to in-frame clones and leaves out a portion. The table shows about 98,000 clones, with about 91% occurring only once. This material consisted of peripheral blood, taken after pregnancy. Receptor source: a female donor in good health, enrolled as a control in a pregnancy study. The CDR3 runs from the conserved cysteine through the conserved F or W. D genes are given only for firm matches. Size values are once, few and many counts, or a class for expanded clones, and some rows have none.

clone size,D gene,V gene,J gene,CDR3 protein,CDR3 DNA
NA,NA,TRBV5-6,TRBJ2-2,CASNRNTGELFF,TGTGCCAGCAACAGGAACACCGGGGAGCTGTTTTTT
NA,NA,TRBV9,TRBJ2-7,CASSVGGRRPYEQYF,TGTGCCAGCAGCGTAGGGGGGCGGAGACCCTACGAGCAGTACTTC
NA,NA,TRBV27,TRBJ2-1,CASSLWVPRDTGDEQFF,TGTGCCAGCAGTTTATGGGTCCCCCGGGACACCGGGGATGAGCAGTTCTTC
NA,TRBD2,TRBV2,TRBJ2-3,CASTSGVGDTQYF,TGTGCCAGCACTAGCGGGGTAGGAGATACGCAGTATTTT
NA,TRBD1,TRBV18,TRBJ1-5,CASSPGTGGQPQHF,TGTGCCAGCTCACCCGGGACAGGGGGCCAGCCCCAGCATTTT
NA,TRBD2,TRBV9,TRBJ2-1,CASSVASGGPEQFF,TGTGCCAGCAGCGTAGCCAGCGGGGGGCCTGAGCAGTTCTTC
once,TRBD1,TRBV5-1,TRBJ1-2,CASSSSDRAYGYTF,TGCGCCAGCAGCTCTTCAGACAGGGCGTATGGCTACACCTTC
few,TRBD1,TRBV30,TRBJ1-4,CAWRGTGNEKLFF,TGTGCCTGGCGCGGGACAGGAAATGAAAAACTGTTTTTT
once,TRBD2,TRBV5-1,TRBJ2-1,CASSSSGALGREQFF,TGCGCCAGCAGCTCCAGCGGGGCCCTAGGCCGGGAGCAGTTCTTC
NA,NA,TRBV19,TRBJ1-2,CASRRDGNYGYTF,TGTGCCAGTAGGCGGGACGGGAACTATGGCTACACCTTC
NA,NA,TRBV23-1,TRBJ1-2,CASSQVRKRNGYTF,TGCGCCAGCAGTCAAGTAAGGAAGCGAAATGGCTACACCTTC
NA,TRBD1,TRBV10-3,TRBJ1-6,CAIREDRGNNSPLHF,TGTGCCATCCGTGAGGACAGGGGTAATAATTCACCCCTCCACTTT
once,NA,TRBV27,TRBJ1-1,CASSLSVNTEAFF,TGTGCCAGCAGTTTGTCAGTGAACACTGAAGCTTTCTTT
NA,TRBD1,TRBV4-2,TRBJ1-4,CASSQDAPGGLNEKLFF,TGTGCCAGCAGCCAAGATGCACCAGGGGGCCTTAATGAAAAACTGTTTTTT
NA,NA,TRBV4-2,TRBJ2-1,CASSQIGGIQVHNEQFF,TGTGCCAGCAGCCAAATCGGGGGAATACAGGTCCACAATGAGCAGTTCTTC
NA,TRBD1,TRBV19,TRBJ1-1,CASSNPTGGIFYMNTEAFF,TGTGCCAGTAGTAACCCCACAGGGGGCATTTTCTACATGAACACTGAAGCTTTCTTT
NA,NA,TRBV28,TRBJ2-3,CASSLVAEDTDTQYF,TGTGCCAGCAGCTTGGTGGCGGAGGACACAGATACGCAGTATTTT
NA,TRBD2,TRBV27,TRBJ2-7,CASSSPGPSGSSYEQYF,TGTGCCAGCAGTTCCCCGGGCCCTAGCGGTAGCTCCTACGAGCAGTACTTC
NA,TRBD2,TRBV5-6,TRBJ2-1,CASSRGTSGSYNEQFF,TGTGCCAGCAGCCGGGGGACTAGCGGATCCTACAATGAGCAGTTCTTC
NA,NA,TRBV4-2,TRBJ1-2,CASSGQGKNYGYTF,TGTGCCAGCAGTGGCCAGGGGAAAAACTATGGCTACACCTTC
NA,TRBD2,TRBV19,TRBJ2-1,CASSIAGTSGFYNEQFF,TGTGCCAGTAGTATAGCAGGGACTAGCGGATTTTACAATGAGCAGTTCTTC
NA,TRBD1,TRBV6-4,TRBJ2-4,CASSPRQGVNIQYF,TGTGCCAGCAGTCCGAGACAGGGTGTCAACATTCAGTACTTC
NA,NA,TRBV18,TRBJ1-1,CASSPRQTLNTEAFF,TGTGCCAGCTCACCCAGGCAAACGCTGAACACTGAAGCTTTCTTT
NA,NA,TRBV28,TRBJ1-2,CASSFGGNNYGYTF,TGTGCCAGCAGTTTCGGGGGGAACAACTATGGCTACACCTTC
NA,NA,TRBV2,TRBJ1-5,CASSGGGGLQPQHF,TGTGCCAGCAGTGGAGGGGGGGGTCTTCAGCCCCAGCATTTT
NA,NA,TRBV28,TRBJ2-7,CASRTRDSAAYEQYF,TGTGCCAGCAGAACCCGGGACTCCGCCGCCTACGAGCAGTACTTC
NA,NA,TRBV19,TRBJ1-4,CASSIDHRGATNEKLFF,TGTGCCAGTAGTATAGATCACCGGGGGGCAACTAATGAAAAACTGTTTTTT
few,NA,TRBV29-1,TRBJ1-1,CSVVNPGITNTEAFF,TGCAGCGTTGTCAACCCCGGGATTACGAACACTGAAGCTTTCTTT
NA,TRBD2,TRBV7-6,TRBJ2-1,CASSLQAGAGNEQFF,TGTGCCAGCAGCTTACAAGCGGGAGCAGGGAATGAGCAGTTCTTC
NA,NA,TRBV4-1,TRBJ2-1,CASSQDGNEQFF,TGCGCCAGCAGCCAAGACGGGAATGAGCAGTTCTTC
NA,NA,TRBV7-2,TRBJ2-7,CASSSASVSYEQYF,TGTGCCAGCAGCTCAGCTAGCGTCTCCTACGAGCAGTACTTC
NA,TRBD2,TRBV10-3,TRBJ2-3,CAISEREGSDTQYF,TGTGCCATCAGTGAGCGGGAGGGATCAGATACGCAGTATTTT
NA,TRBD2,TRBV9,TRBJ2-3,CASSVARASGGDTQYF,TGTGCCAGCAGCGTAGCTCGGGCTAGCGGAGGTGATACGCAGTATTTT
NA,NA,TRBV11-2,TRBJ2-1,CASSLVGSSEQFF,TGTGCCAGCAGCTTAGTAGGGAGCTCTGAGCAGTTCTTC
NA,TRBD1,TRBV12-5,TRBJ2-7,CASAIRGWAVSGGSSSYEQYF,TGTGCTAGTGCTATCCGAGGTTGGGCGGTCTCAGGGGGCTCCTCTTCCTACGAGCAGTACTTC
NA,NA,TRBV21-1,TRBJ1-2,CASSIRGHYTF,TGTGCCAGCAGCATAAGGGGGCACTACACCTTC
NA,TRBD1,TRBV5-5,TRBJ1-2,CASGTYQTGGEGYTF,TGTGCCAGCGGAACCTATCAGACAGGGGGCGAAGGCTACACCTTC
NA,TRBD1,TRBV15,TRBJ1-4,CATGRGWTNEKLFF,TGTGCCACCGGCAGGGGGTGGACAAATGAAAAACTGTTTTTT
NA,TRBD2,TRBV7-6,TRBJ2-7,CASSQLAGGDEQYF,TGTGCCAGCAGCCAACTAGCGGGGGGTGACGAGCAGTACTTC
NA,TRBD2,TRBV25-1,TRBJ2-1,CASSPTGTSIEQFF,TGTGCCAGCAGTCCTACCGGGACTAGCATCGAGCAGTTCTTC
once,TRBD1,TRBV6-5,TRBJ2-7,CASSHGQDLYEQYF,TGTGCCAGCAGTCACGGACAGGATCTCTACGAGCAGTACTTC
NA,TRBD2,TRBV7-6,TRBJ2-3,CASSLDRAGARRGQYF,TGTGCCAGCAGCTTAGACCGAGCGGGGGCCCGTCGGGGGCAGTATTTT
NA,NA,TRBV6-5,TRBJ1-1,CASSYNDEETTEAFF,TGTGCCAGCAGTTATAACGATGAGGAAACCACTGAAGCTTTCTTT
once,NA,TRBV9,TRBJ2-7,CASSSGKDYYEQYF,TGTGCCAGCAGCTCAGGGAAGGATTACTACGAGCAGTACTTC
NA,TRBD2,TRBV4-1,TRBJ2-1,CASSPAGIFYNEQFF,TGCGCCAGCAGCCCAGCGGGAATCTTCTACAATGAGCAGTTCTTC
NA,NA,TRBV5-5,TRBJ1-5,CASSRQSNQPQHF,TGTGCCAGCAGCAGACAGAGCAATCAGCCCCAGCATTTT
NA,NA,TRBV25-1,TRBJ1-1,CASRTEALSAEAFF,TGTGCCAGCAGGACTGAGGCGTTGAGTGCTGAAGCTTTCTTT
NA,NA,TRBV30,TRBJ1-2,CAWSDSYGYTF,TGTGCCTGGAGTGACAGCTATGGCTACACCTTC
NA,TRBD2,TRBV10-3,TRBJ2-1,CAISEPGGHGSYNEQFF,TGTGCCATCAGTGAGCCGGGAGGCCACGGCTCCTACAATGAGCAGTTCTTC
NA,TRBD2,TRBV5-6,TRBJ2-5,CASSLGAWRESGETQYF,TGTGCCAGCAGCTTGGGGGCCTGGCGGGAGAGTGGAGAGACCCAGTACTTC
NA,NA,TRBV18,TRBJ2-7,CASSPSQEGYEQYF,TGTGCCAGCTCACCATCCCAGGAGGGCTACGAGCAGTACTTC
NA,NA,TRBV27,TRBJ2-7,CASSLSFNSYEQYF,TGTGCCAGCAGTTTGTCATTCAACTCCTACGAGCAGTACTTC
NA,TRBD2,TRBV7-8,TRBJ2-1,CASSLTYPASGTYNEQFF,TGTGCCAGCAGCTTAACCTACCCCGCTAGCGGCACCTACAATGAGCAGTTCTTC
NA,NA,TRBV5-1,TRBJ2-5,CASSAQAQETQYF,TGCGCCAGCAGCGCCCAGGCACAAGAGACCCAGTACTTC
once,TRBD2,TRBV30,TRBJ2-3,CASFSGADTDTQYF,TGTGCCTCCTTTAGCGGGGCTGACACAGATACGCAGTATTTT
NA,NA,TRBV30,TRBJ2-7,CAWSVRWEQYF,TGTGCCTGGAGTGTACGGTGGGAGCAGTACTTC
NA,TRBD2,TRBV6-1,TRBJ2-3,CASSEIAGEADTQYF,TGTGCCAGCAGTGAAATAGCGGGAGAGGCAGATACGCAGTATTTT
NA,TRBD1,TRBV27,TRBJ1-2,CASSSRQGALFNYGYTF,TGTGCCAGCAGTTCCAGACAGGGGGCCTTATTCAACTATGGCTACACCTTC
NA,TRBD1,TRBV11-3,TRBJ2-7,CASSFGTGGAYEQYF,TGTGCCAGCAGCTTCGGGACAGGTGGGGCTTACGAGCAGTACTTC
NA,NA,TRBV5-1,TRBJ2-5,CASSRRVETQYF,TGCGCCAGCAGCCGGAGGGTCGAGACCCAGTACTTC